Below are 32 T cell receptor beta chains sequenced from a single sample in a study of shared clonotypes between healthy human individuals. The protocol was immunoSEQ multiplex PCR, while the TCRdb copy is restricted to in-frame clones and leaves out a portion. The sample contains about 730,000 clones, approximately 77% of which appear only once. Material for sequencing was memory CD4+ T cells sorted from blood. Subset reported: CD45RA-negative fraction. Every receptor here comes from a woman aged 25 to 39 in good health.

This clone was counted only a few times. Here the CDR3 DNA reads TGCGCCAGCAGCTGGCTAGGACAGGGGCCCTACGAGCAGTACTTC. Encoded protein: CASSWLGQGPYEQYF. The chain recombines TRBV5-1 with TRBJ2-7; 9 nucleotides line up with TRBD1. CDR1 and CDR2 (germline): SGHRS, YFSETQ. Losses at the gene ends were 3 bases for V and 2 bases for J; bases not matched to a gene: 6. The CDR3 length is 15 residues.

The chain carries TRBV5-1 and TRBJ2-7, with TRBD1 matching over 7 bases. V lost 3 bases to trimming and J lost 2 bases; unmatched junction nucleotides: 8. The CDR3 spans 15 residues. The germline gives CDR1 SGHRS, CDR2 YFSETQ. The CDR3 DNA sequence: TGCGCCAGCAGCTCCAGTCACAGGGGAACCTACGAGCAGTACTTC. This codes for CASSSSHRGTYEQYF. Based on the CDR3 plus reference TRBV5-1 and TRBJ2-7, the full variable domain is KAGVTQTPRYLIKTRGQQVTLSCSPISGHRSVSWYQQTPGQGLQFLFEYFSETQRNKGNFPGRFSGRQFSNSRSEMNVSTLELGDSALYLCASSSSHRGTYEQYFGPGTRLTVT.

This rearrangement joins TRBV5-1 to TRBJ1-2; D uncertain. The V gene lost 1 base and the J gene lost 4 bases, with 11 bases spanning the gap. This CDR3 has 14 amino acids. The V gene's germline CDR1 is SGHRS and CDR2 YFSETQ. The CDR3 DNA reads TGCGCCAGCAGCTTGTTTGGCTCAACCTATGGCTACACCTTC. Amino acids: CASSLFGSTYGYTF.

On this clone: This CDR3 is also generated by other DNA sequences in the sample. The J gene is TRBJ1-1, the V gene TRBV28, with D possibly matching TRBD1 (5 bases). CDR1 and CDR2 from the germline V gene are MDHEN and SYDVKM. The CDR3 length is 15 residues. V shed 4 bases and J shed 1 base, with 13 bases lying between them. CDR3 amino acids: CASSSPGTANTEAFF. The CDR3 DNA reads as TGTGCCAGCAGTTCTCCCGGGACGGCGAACACTGAAGCTTTCTTT.

This clone occurred a few times. The V gene is TRBV27, the J gene TRBJ2-3; 7 bases match TRBD1. V gave up 10 bases and J gave up 6 bases; unmatched junction bases: 10. The CDR3 has 13 residues. Germline V gives CDR1 MNHEY, CDR2 SMNVEV (reference sequence). This CDR3 is CATRIQGHDTQYF. In DNA, the CDR3 is TGTGCCACAAGAATACAGGGGCACGATACGCAGTATTTT.

The V and J genes are TRBV10-2 and TRBJ2-7; TRBD2 might be the D (6 bases). Between the trimmed V and J ends, which lost 6 bases and 3 bases, there was a span of 18 bases. The length of the CDR3 is 15 residues. From germline, CDR1 is WSHSY and CDR2 SAAADI. The CDR3 is CASRHTGTLNYEQYF. CDR3 nucleotides: TGCGCCAGCAGACACACCGGGACTTTAAACTACGAGCAGTACTTC.

The chain has TRBV11-1 and TRBJ2-1; possible D gene TRBD2, 5 bases. Germline assignment: CDR1 SGHAT and CDR2 FQDESV (reference sequence). This CDR3 has 12 amino acids. V was pared by 5 bases and J by 8 bases, with 10 bases between. The CDR3 DNA is TGTGCCAGCAGCCCGCTCGGGGATGAGCAGTTCTTC. Translating it yields CASSPLGDEQFF.

The chain carries TRBV18 and TRBJ2-7; 12 bases map to TRBD2. V trimming: 0 bases; J trimming: 6 bases; junction bases outside the gene matches: 6. Germline assignment: CDR1 KGHSH and CDR2 LQKENI. This CDR3 comprises 16 residues. Here the CDR3 reads CASSPPTSGRGIEQYF. CDR3 coding DNA: TGTGCCAGCTCACCACCGACTAGCGGGAGAGGTATCGAGCAGTACTTC.

The chain carries TRBV7-9 and TRBJ2-2; D call uncertain. Trimming took off 1 base at V and 7 bases at J, with 4 bases between the two ends. Germline CDR1 SEHNR, CDR2 FQNEAQ (reference sequence). This CDR3 contains 12 residues. CDR3 residues: CASSLELGELFF. The DNA of the CDR3 is TGTGCCAGCAGCTTAGAGCTCGGGGAGCTGTTTTTT.

V is TRBV4-1 and J is TRBJ2-5; D uncertain. V was pared by 1 base and J by 5 bases, with 17 bases between. Germline V gene lookup returns CDR1 MGHRA and CDR2 YSYEKL. The CDR3 spans 16 residues. Here the CDR3 DNA reads TGCGCCAGCAGCCAAGTTGGCGTGCGGTCCGGGGAGACCCAGTACTTC. Encoded protein: CASSQVGVRSGETQYF.

In nucleotides, the CDR3 is TGTGCCAGCAGCCAAGATCGGGCAGGCGGAAATTATGGCTACACCTTC. This gives the protein CASSQDRAGGNYGYTF. This chain connects TRBV4-2 to TRBJ1-2; D gene unclear. This CDR3 has 16 amino acids. CDR1 and CDR2 from the germline V gene are LGHNA and YNFKEQ. V was shortened by 0 bases and J by 5 bases, with 16 bases between the two germline ends.

V usage is TRBV28 and J usage is TRBJ2-2; 8 bases line up with TRBD1. The CDR3 is made up of 12 amino acids. J was trimmed by 14 bases and V by 6 bases; bases with no gene match: 8. Germline CDR1 reads MDHEN; CDR2 reads SYDVKM. CDR3 DNA sequence: TGTGCCAGCAGGGGGACAGGCGGTAACCTGTTTTTT. Protein product: CASRGTGGNLFF.

The V call is TRBV30, the J call TRBJ2-3; D might be TRBD2 (5 bases). Germline V gives CDR1 GTSNPN, CDR2 SVGIG (reference sequence). V was pared by 0 bases and J by 8 bases, with 21 bases between. This CDR3 is 16 amino acids long. This CDR3 is CAWSVRAASHSGTQYF. CDR3 nucleotides: TGTGCCTGGAGTGTACGGGCAGCTAGCCACAGTGGTACGCAGTATTTT.

This clone was counted a few times. The gene calls are TRBV6-6 and TRBJ2-7; D is unresolved. CDR3 length: 11 amino acids. Looked up from germline, CDR1 is MNHNY and CDR2 is SVGAGI (reference sequence). V lost 1 base, J lost 5 bases, and 3 bases lay in between. CDR3 bases: TGTGCCAGCAGTTACTACCACGAGCAGTACTTC. This translates into CASSYYHEQYF.

The chain carries TRBV7-2 and TRBJ2-3; 10 nucleotides align to TRBD1. CDR1 is SGHTA and CDR2 is FQGNSA in the germline V gene. CDR3 size: 14 residues. The ends lost 7 bases at V and 3 bases at J; junction bases unmatched: 4. CDR3 nucleotide sequence: TGTGCCAGCAAGACAGGGGGCGAAACAGATACGCAGTATTTT. It codes for CASKTGGETDTQYF.

The rearrangement joins TRBV2 to TRBJ2-2, with 8 bases identical to TRBD1. Trimming at V came to 6 bases and at J to 6 bases, leaving 6 bases not matched to a gene. The CDR3 runs to 14 residues. Germline assignment: CDR1 SNHLY and CDR2 FYNNEI. In nucleotides, the CDR3 is TGTGCCAGCAGACGACAGGGGTGGGCCGGGGAGCTGTTTTTT. This gives the protein CASRRQGWAGELFF.

CDR3 region: CAISDLDTGAYEQYF. The CDR3 DNA sequence: TGTGCCATCAGTGATCTGGACACGGGGGCCTACGAGCAGTACTTC. The J gene is TRBJ2-7, the V gene TRBV10-3; tentative D call: TRBD2 (6 bases). Germline CDR1 is ENHRY and CDR2 is SYGVKD. This CDR3 comprises 15 residues. V shed 3 bases and J shed 2 bases, with 14 bases lying between them.

The V gene is TRBV29-1, the J gene TRBJ2-7; no clear D gene. Between the trimmed V and J ends, which lost 3 bases and 6 bases, there was a span of 6 bases. CDR3 length: 10 residues. The germline V gene has CDR1 SQVTM and CDR2 ANQGSEA. The CDR3 reads CSVEVGEQYF. CDR3 in DNA: TGCAGCGTTGAGGTTGGCGAGCAGTACTTC.

The chain carries TRBV29-1 and TRBJ2-1; no definite D call. With 4 bases removed from V and 10 bases from J, the gap between germline ends came to 17 bases. CDR3 length equals 13 residues. Germline CDR1 reads SQVTM; CDR2 reads ANQGSEA. This CDR3 reads CSVVVSGVVEQFF. CDR3 coding DNA: TGCAGCGTTGTGGTTAGTGGGGTGGTAGAGCAGTTCTTC.

CDR3: CAWSVTHYEQYF. CDR3 nucleotides: TGTGCCTGGAGTGTAACTCACTACGAGCAGTACTTC. The gene calls are TRBV30 and TRBJ2-7; no firm D call. This CDR3 contains 12 residues. The V gene lost 0 bases and the J gene lost 3 bases, with 6 bases spanning the gap. Germline-derived CDR1 and CDR2 are GTSNPN and SVGIG (reference sequence).

The chain employs TRBV6-5 and TRBJ2-5, with no clear D. CDR1 MNHEY and CDR2 SVGAGI come from the germline V gene. The CDR3 has 13 residues. V was clipped by 5 bases and J by 3 bases, with 10 bases between them. The CDR3, as DNA: TGTGCCAGCAGTAACCAACTGAAAGAGACCCAGTACTTC. It translates to CASSNQLKETQYF.

On this clone itself: Germline is not matched at one junction end, which may reflect a read error. The chain carries TRBV28 and TRBJ1-2; 7 bases map to TRBD1. CDR3 length: 12 amino acids. Germline values: CDR1 MDHEN, CDR2 SYDVKM. The CDR3, as DNA: TGTGTCAGCAGTTTAACCGGGACAGCCATCACCTTC. It codes for CVSSLTGTAITF.

This clone was picked up a small number of times. In nucleotides, the CDR3 is TGTGCCAGCTCACAACGAGGGACAGACCTACAAGAGACCCAGTACTTC. Its translation is CASSQRGTDLQETQYF. The V and J genes are TRBV18 and TRBJ2-5; 7 bases are a match to TRBD1. There are 16 residues in the CDR3. The germline gives CDR1 KGHSH, CDR2 LQKENI. V dropped 4 bases and J dropped 2; count of bases not matched to a gene: 10.

A word on this clone: Other DNA sequences within the sample encode an identical CDR3. The gene calls are TRBV29-1 and TRBJ2-2, with D perhaps being TRBD1 or TRBD2 (5 bases each). The CDR3 runs to 11 residues. V lost 4 bases to trimming and J lost 5 bases, with 5 bases between them. Germline-derived CDR1 and CDR2 are SQVTM and ANQGSEA. CDR3 nucleotide sequence: TGCAGCGTTGGGGGGACCGGGGAGCTGTTTTTT. Its translation: CSVGGTGELFF.

This clone was recorded once. The chain is built from TRBV2 and TRBJ1-5; 9 bases align to TRBD1. CDR3 size: 14 residues. Germline V gene data show CDR1 as SNHLY and CDR2 as FYNNEI. Trimming cost V 8 bases and J 5 bases; bases outside gene matches: 7. The CDR3, as DNA: TGTGCCAGCCACAGGGGGCTAGGGGATCAGCCCCAGCATTTT. Encoded protein: CASHRGLGDQPQHF. Full variable domain (outside the CDR3, taken from reference TRBV2 and TRBJ1-5): EPEVTQTPSHQVTQMGQEVILRCVPISNHLYFYWYRQILGQKVEFLVSFYNNEISEKSEIFDDQFSVERPDGSNFTLKIRSTKLEDSAMYFCASHRGLGDQPQHFGDGTRLSIL.

CDR3 amino acids: CASNQRIAGRNNEQFF. The DNA for the CDR3 is TGTGCCAGCAATCAACGAATAGCGGGACGAAACAATGAGCAGTTCTTC. The chain combines TRBV2 with TRBJ2-1; 8 bases align to TRBD2. CDR1 and CDR2 from the germline V gene are SNHLY and FYNNEI. J gave up 5 bases and V 7 bases, and 13 bases lay outside the gene matches. This CDR3 has 16 amino acids.

The rearrangement uses TRBV5-8 and TRBJ2-7; 10 bases agree with TRBD2. J was trimmed by 3 bases and V by 6 bases; bases with no gene match: 15. CDR1 and CDR2 (germline): SGHTS, YDEGEE. The CDR3 has 17 amino acids. CDR3 DNA sequence: TGTGCCAGCACCAAAGCTTTGACTAGCGGGCAGATCTACGAGCAGTACTTC. Protein sequence: CASTKALTSGQIYEQYF.

V is TRBV6-6 and J is TRBJ2-5; either TRBD1 or TRBD2 may fit D (7 bases each). Trimming pared 5 bases from V and 4 bases from J, leaving 14 bases between. Looked up from germline, CDR1 is MNHNY and CDR2 is SVGAGI (reference sequence). CDR3 length equals 14 residues. DNA of the CDR3: TGTGCCAGCAGTGCCAGGGGGGGAGGAGAGACCCAGTACTTC. Amino acid sequence: CASSARGGGETQYF.

This CDR3 is CASNQNGDQPQHF. DNA for the CDR3: TGTGCCAGCAACCAAAATGGGGATCAGCCCCAGCATTTT. The V call is TRBV7-9, the J call TRBJ1-5; D is unclear. V lost 7 bases and J lost 5, with 12 bases in between. The CDR3 contains 13 residues. Per germline, CDR1 SEHNR and CDR2 FQNEAQ (reference sequence). Based on the CDR3 plus reference TRBV7-9 and TRBJ1-5, the full variable domain is DTGVSQNPRHKITKRGQNVTFRCDPISEHNRLYWYRQTLGQGPEFLTYFQNEAQLEKSRLLSDRFSAERPKGSFSTLEIQRTEQGDSAMYLCASNQNGDQPQHFGDGTRLSIL.

The chain recombines TRBV27 with TRBJ1-1, with D unresolved. The CDR3 totals 14 residues. V was trimmed by 6 bases and J by 0 bases, leaving 11 bases between them. Germline CDR1 and CDR2: MNHEY and SMNVEV (reference sequence). CDR3 protein: CASSRRQLNTEAFF. The CDR3 DNA sequence: TGTGCCAGCAGCCGTCGGCAGTTGAACACTGAAGCTTTCTTT.

The chain recombines TRBV27 with TRBJ1-2, with 8 nucleotides matching TRBD1. Germline V gene data show CDR1 as MNHEY and CDR2 as SMNVEV (reference sequence). The CDR3 is 16 amino acids. Trimming removed 4 bases from V and 8 bases from J; junction bases left unmatched: 15. CDR3 in amino acids: CASSSPDRGRVGGYTF. Written as DNA, the CDR3 is TGTGCCAGCAGTTCCCCCGACAGGGGCCGCGTAGGGGGCTACACCTTC.

V usage is TRBV7-6 and J usage is TRBJ2-7, with TRBD1 matching 9 bases. This CDR3 contains 14 residues. Germline V gene sequence: CDR1 SGHVS, CDR2 FNYEAQ. V was pared by 4 bases and J by 6 bases, with 7 bases of the junction left unmatched. CDR3 DNA: TGTGCCAGCAGCTCCGGGACAGGGCCCGGCGAGCAGTACTTC. Amino acids: CASSSGTGPGEQYF.